The clone carrying this TCR beta chain turned up a few times. Its antigen is still unknown. TCRdb re-called the RT-PCR reads through MiXCR, storing one row per CDR3 protein. This sample yields hundreds of thousands of distinct CDR3 sequences, of which more than 15% are seen a single time; about 3% belongs to the top ten. This sample is drawn from a study of response to subunit inactivated influenza vaccine. Study-wide findings and caveats: T cells newly recruited by each seasonal influenza vaccination are few, the authors suggested.

Material: CD4+ T cells sorted from PBMCs, obtained about 23 months after vaccination. The clonotype was recovered from a man between 50 and 70 years old who received an inactivated influenza vaccine.

The CDR3 reads CASSQGGGRGETQYF. CDR3 sequence (DNA): TGTGCCAGCAGCCAAGGAGGAGGGAGGGGAGAGACCCAGTACTTC. The rearrangement uses TRBV14 and TRBJ2-5; 7 bases are a match to TRBD2. V shed 1 base, J shed 4 bases, and the junction held 6 bases outside the gene matches. The germline gives CDR1 SGHDN, CDR2 FVKESK. The length of the CDR3 is 15 residues.